The source of this T cell receptor (beta chain) is a study of blood T cells in healthy people across ages. There are 13 residues in the CDR3. Isolated PBMCs totaled at least 7 million in each sample. A second 7 to 11 cycle PCR used barcoded and J-beta primers. Sequencing recovered at least 2.5 million CDR3-containing paired-end reads from each sample. Using its own MiXCR run on the 5' RACE reads, TCRdb lists one record per CDR3 protein. The table shows around 1,500,000 distinct CDR3 sequences, with about 40% occurring only once. Comments on this clonotype: At one end, the junction sequence differs from germline, possibly due to a read error.

The sequenced sample consisted of blood. This chain joins TRBV12-3 or TRBV12-4 and TRBJ2-3; 7 bases align to TRBD1. The TCR comes from a young woman in good health. CDR3 amino acids: CASSSTGADTEYF. Here the CDR3 DNA reads TGTGCCAGCAGTAGTACAGGGGCAGATACGGAGTATTTT.